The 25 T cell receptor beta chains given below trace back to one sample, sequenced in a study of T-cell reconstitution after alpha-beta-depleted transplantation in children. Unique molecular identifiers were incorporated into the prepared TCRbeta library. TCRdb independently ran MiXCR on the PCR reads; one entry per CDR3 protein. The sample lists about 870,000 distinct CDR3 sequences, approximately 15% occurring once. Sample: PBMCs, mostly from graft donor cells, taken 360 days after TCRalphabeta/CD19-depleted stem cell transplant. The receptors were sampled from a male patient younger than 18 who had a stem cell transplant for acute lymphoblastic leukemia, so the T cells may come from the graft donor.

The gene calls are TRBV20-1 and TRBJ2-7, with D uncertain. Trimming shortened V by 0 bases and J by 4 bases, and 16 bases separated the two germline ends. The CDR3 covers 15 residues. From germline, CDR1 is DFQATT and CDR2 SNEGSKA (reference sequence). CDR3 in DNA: TGCAGTGCTAGAGATCCTGCCACGCCAGTATACGAGCAGTACTTC. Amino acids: CSARDPATPVYEQYF.

CDR3 sequence: CASRSRDSPYEQYF. The CDR3, as DNA: TGTGCCAGCAGGTCTCGGGATTCCCCCTACGAGCAGTACTTC. V gene TRBV7-6 combines with J gene TRBJ2-7; tentatively, D is TRBD2 (5 bases). CDR1 and CDR2 (germline): SGHVS, FNYEAQ. The CDR3 consists of 14 residues. Trimming left V 6 bases short and J 2 bases short, with 14 bases between.

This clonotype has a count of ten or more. The CDR3 region has the DNA TGTGCCATCAGGGGACAGAGCCTCGAAAAACTGTTTTTT. Translation: CAIRGQSLEKLFF. The chain carries TRBV10-3 and TRBJ1-4; 7 bases match TRBD1. The V and J ends lost 6 bases and 8 bases, in that order; junction bases with no gene match: 6. This CDR3 has 13 residues. The V gene's germline CDR1 is ENHRY and CDR2 SYGVKD.

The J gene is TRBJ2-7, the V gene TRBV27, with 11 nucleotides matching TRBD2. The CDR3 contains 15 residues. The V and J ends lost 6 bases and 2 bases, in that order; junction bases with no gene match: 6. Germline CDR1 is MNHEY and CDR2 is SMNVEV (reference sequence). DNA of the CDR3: TGTGCCAGCAGACCTCTAGCGGGGGGAGCCTACGAGCAGTACTTC. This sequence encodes CASRPLAGGAYEQYF.

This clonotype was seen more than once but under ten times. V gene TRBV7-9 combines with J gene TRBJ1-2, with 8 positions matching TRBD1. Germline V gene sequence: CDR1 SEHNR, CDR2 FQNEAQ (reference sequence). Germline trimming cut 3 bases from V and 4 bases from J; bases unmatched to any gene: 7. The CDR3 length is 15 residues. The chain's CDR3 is CASSFGQGAIYGYTF. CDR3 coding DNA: TGTGCCAGCAGCTTCGGGCAGGGGGCGATCTATGGCTACACCTTC.

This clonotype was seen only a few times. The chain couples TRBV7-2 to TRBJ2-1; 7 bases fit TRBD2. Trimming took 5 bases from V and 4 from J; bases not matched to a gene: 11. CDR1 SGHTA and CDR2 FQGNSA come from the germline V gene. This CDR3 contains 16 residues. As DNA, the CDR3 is TGTGCCAGCAGCGCCCCCGGTGCGGGAGTTTACAATGAGCAGTTCTTC. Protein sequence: CASSAPGAGVYNEQFF.

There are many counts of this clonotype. CDR3 DNA: TGCAGTGCTAGAGAAGGGGGGTGGAACACTGAAGCTTTCTTT. As protein: CSAREGGWNTEAFF. V is TRBV20-1 and J is TRBJ1-1; D might be TRBD1 (6 bases). Germline-derived CDR1 and CDR2 are DFQATT and SNEGSKA (reference sequence). CDR3 length: 14 amino acids. V lost 0 bases and J lost 1, with 9 bases in between.

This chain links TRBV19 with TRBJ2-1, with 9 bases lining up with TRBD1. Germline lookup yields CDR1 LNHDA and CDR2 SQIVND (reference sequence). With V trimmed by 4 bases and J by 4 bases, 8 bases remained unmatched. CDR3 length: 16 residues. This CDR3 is CASSTTGQGEYNEQFF. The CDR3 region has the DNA TGTGCCAGTAGTACCACGGGACAGGGAGAATACAATGAGCAGTTCTTC.

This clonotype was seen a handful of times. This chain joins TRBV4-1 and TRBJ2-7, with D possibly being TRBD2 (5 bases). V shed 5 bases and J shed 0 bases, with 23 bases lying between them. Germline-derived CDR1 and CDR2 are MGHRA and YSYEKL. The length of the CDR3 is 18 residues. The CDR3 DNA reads TGCGCCAGCAGCACGAGCGGAAACTCCTATTCTAGCTCCTACGAGCAGTACTTC. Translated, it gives CASSTSGNSYSSSYEQYF.

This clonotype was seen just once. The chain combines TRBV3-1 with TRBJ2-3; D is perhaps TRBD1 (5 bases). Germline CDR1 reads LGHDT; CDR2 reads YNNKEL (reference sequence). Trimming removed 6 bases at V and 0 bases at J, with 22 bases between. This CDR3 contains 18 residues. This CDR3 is CASSVRPPTVTSTDTQYF. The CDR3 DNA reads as TGTGCCAGCAGTGTTCGGCCGCCGACAGTCACTAGCACAGATACGCAGTATTTT.

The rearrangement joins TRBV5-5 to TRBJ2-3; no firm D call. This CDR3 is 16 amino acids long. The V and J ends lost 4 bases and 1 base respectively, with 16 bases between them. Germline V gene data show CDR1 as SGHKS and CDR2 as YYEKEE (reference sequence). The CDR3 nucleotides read TGTGCCAGCAGCCTCCAGCTAGGCCCGGGCACAGATACGCAGTATTTT. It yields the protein CASSLQLGPGTDTQYF.

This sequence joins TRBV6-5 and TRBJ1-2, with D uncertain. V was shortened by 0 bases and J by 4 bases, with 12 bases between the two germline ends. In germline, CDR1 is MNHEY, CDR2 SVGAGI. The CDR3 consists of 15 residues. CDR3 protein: CASSYSERSGYGYTF. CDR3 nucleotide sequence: TGTGCCAGCAGTTACTCGGAGAGGTCCGGCTATGGCTACACCTTC.

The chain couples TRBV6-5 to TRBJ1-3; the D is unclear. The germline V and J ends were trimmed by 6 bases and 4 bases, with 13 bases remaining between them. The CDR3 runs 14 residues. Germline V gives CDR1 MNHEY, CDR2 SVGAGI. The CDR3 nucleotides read TGTGCCAGCAGCTACCGGTATATCGGAAACACCATATATTTT. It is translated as CASSYRYIGNTIYF.

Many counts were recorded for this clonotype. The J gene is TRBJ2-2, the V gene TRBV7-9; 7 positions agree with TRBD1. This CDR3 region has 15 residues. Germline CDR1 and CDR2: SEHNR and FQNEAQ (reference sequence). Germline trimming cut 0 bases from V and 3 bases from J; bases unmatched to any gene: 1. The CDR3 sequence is CASSLARGHTGELFF. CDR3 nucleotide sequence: TGTGCCAGCAGCTTAGCAAGGGGGCACACCGGGGAGCTGTTTTTT.

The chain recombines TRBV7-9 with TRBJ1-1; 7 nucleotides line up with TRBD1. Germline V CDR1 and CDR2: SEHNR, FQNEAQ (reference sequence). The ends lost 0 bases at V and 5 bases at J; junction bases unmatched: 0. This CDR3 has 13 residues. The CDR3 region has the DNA TGTGCCAGCAGCTTAGCGACAGGGACTGAAGCTTTCTTT. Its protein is CASSLATGTEAFF.

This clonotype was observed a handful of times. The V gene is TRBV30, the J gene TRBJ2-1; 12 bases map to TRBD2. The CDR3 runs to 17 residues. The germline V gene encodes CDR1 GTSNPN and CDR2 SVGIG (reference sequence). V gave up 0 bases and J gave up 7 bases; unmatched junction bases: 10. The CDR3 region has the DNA TGTGCCTGGAGTGTGGGGCTGACTAGCGGGAGTATGAATGAGCAGTTCTTC. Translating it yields CAWSVGLTSGSMNEQFF.

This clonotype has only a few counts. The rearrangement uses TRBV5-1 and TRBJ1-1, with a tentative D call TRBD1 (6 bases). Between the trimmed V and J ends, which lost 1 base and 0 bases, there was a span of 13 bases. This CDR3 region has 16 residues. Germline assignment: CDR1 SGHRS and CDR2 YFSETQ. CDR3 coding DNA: TGCGCCAGCAGCTTGATAGTGGGGGCAATGAACACTGAAGCTTTCTTT. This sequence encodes CASSLIVGAMNTEAFF.

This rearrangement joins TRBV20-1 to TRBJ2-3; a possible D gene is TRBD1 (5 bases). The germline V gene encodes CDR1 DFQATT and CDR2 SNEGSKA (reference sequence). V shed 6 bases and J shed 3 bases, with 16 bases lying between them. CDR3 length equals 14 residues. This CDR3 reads CSADWGPPTDTQYF. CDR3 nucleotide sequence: TGCAGTGCGGATTGGGGCCCCCCGACAGATACGCAGTATTTT.

CDR3 nucleotide sequence: TGCGCCAGCAGCTCGGGACAGGGGGATGGTGCAGATACGCAGTATTTT. Translated, it gives CASSSGQGDGADTQYF. This chain uses TRBV5-1 with TRBJ2-3, with 11 bases fitting TRBD1. Germline V gene lookup returns CDR1 SGHRS and CDR2 YFSETQ. V dropped 3 bases and J dropped 4; count of bases not matched to a gene: 7. CDR3 length: 16 amino acids. Based on the CDR3 plus reference TRBV5-1 and TRBJ2-3, the full variable domain is KAGVTQTPRYLIKTRGQQVTLSCSPISGHRSVSWYQQTPGQGLQFLFEYFSETQRNKGNFPGRFSGRQFSNSRSEMNVSTLELGDSALYLCASSSGQGDGADTQYFGPGTRLTVL.

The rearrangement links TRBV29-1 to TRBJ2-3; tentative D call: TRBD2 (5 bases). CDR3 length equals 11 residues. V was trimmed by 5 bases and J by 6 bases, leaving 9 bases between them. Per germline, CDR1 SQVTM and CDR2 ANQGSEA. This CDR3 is CSVPRADTQYF. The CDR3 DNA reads TGCAGCGTTCCGAGGGCGGATACGCAGTATTTT.

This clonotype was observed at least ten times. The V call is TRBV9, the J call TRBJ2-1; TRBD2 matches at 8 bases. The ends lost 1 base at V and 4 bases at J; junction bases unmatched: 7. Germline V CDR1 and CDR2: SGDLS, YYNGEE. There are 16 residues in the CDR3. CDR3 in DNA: TGTGCCAGCAGCGTATCCCGGGAGGGCCTTTACAATGAGCAGTTCTTC. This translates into CASSVSREGLYNEQFF.

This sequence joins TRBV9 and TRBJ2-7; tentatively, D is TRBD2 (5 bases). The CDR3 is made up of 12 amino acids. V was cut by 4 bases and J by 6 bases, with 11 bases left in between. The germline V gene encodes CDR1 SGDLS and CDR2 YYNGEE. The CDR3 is CASSPSPGEQYF. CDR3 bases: TGTGCCAGCAGCCCTAGCCCGGGCGAGCAGTACTTC.

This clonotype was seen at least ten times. The CDR3 DNA is TGTGCCAGCAGCTCGGGACTACCTTACAATGAGCAGTTCTTC. It yields the protein CASSSGLPYNEQFF. The chain couples TRBV5-6 to TRBJ2-1, with 7 bases fitting TRBD2. The CDR3 consists of 14 residues. Germline assignment: CDR1 SGHDT and CDR2 YYEEEE. V dropped 3 bases and J dropped 4; count of bases not matched to a gene: 4.

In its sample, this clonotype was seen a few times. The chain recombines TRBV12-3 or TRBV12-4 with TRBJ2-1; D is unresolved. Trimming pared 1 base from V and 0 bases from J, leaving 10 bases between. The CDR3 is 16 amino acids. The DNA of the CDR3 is TGTGCCAGCAGTTTAGGACGACCGAGCTCCTACAATGAGCAGTTCTTC. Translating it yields CASSLGRPSSYNEQFF.

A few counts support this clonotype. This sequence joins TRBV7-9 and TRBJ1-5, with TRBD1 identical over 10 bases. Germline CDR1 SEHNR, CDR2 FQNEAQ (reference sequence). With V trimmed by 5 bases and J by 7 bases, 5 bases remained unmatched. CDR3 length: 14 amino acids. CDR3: CASSATGGGQPQHF. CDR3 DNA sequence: TGTGCCAGCAGCGCGACAGGGGGCGGCCAGCCCCAGCATTTT.